This section outlines one TCR beta chain sequence together with its context. Trimming stripped 0 bases from V and 0 bases from J, with 3 bases between. In germline, CDR1 is MNHNS, CDR2 SASEGT. This CDR3 contains 15 residues. The data were produced by immunoSEQ multiplex PCR, yet TCRdb's version contains in-frame clones alone and is incomplete. The sample contains approximately 170,000 clones, just under 85% of which appear only once. This sample was included in a study of blood T cell repertoires in COVID-19. As for the study in general: Sites across the United States, Italy and Spain contributed samples from acute and convalescent COVID-19.

This sequence joins TRBV6-1 and TRBJ2-6; no definite D call. This TCR came from a man aged 35 to 55 who had recovered from COVID-19. The sequenced sample was peripheral blood. The CDR3 loop is CASSEASSGANVLTF. Written as DNA, the CDR3 is TGTGCCAGCAGTGAAGCCAGCTCTGGGGCCAACGTCCTGACTTTC.